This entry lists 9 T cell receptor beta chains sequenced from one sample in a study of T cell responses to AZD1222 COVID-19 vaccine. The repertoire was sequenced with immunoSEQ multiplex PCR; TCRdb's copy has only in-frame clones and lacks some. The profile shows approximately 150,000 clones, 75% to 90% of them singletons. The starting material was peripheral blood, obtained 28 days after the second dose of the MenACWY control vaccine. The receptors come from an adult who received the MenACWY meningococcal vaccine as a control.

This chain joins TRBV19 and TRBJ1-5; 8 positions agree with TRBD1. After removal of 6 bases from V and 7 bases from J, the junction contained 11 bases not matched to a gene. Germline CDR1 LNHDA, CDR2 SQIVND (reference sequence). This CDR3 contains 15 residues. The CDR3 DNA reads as TGTGCCAGTAGACCCACGGACAGGGTGGACCAGCCCCAGCATTTT. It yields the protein CASRPTDRVDQPQHF.

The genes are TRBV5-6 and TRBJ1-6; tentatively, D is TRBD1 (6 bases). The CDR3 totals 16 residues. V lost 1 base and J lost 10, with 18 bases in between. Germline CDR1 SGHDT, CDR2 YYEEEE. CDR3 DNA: TGTGCCAGCAGCTTGTCCTCTCAGGGGTTGGGATCACCCCTCCACTTT. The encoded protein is CASSLSSQGLGSPLHF.

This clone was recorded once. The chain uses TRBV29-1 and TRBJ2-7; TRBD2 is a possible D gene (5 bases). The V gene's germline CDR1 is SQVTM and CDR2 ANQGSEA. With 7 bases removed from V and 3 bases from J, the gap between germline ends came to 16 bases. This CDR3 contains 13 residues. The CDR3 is CSASHGVFYEQYF. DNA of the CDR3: TGCAGCGCATCGCACGGGGTCTTCTACGAGCAGTACTTC.

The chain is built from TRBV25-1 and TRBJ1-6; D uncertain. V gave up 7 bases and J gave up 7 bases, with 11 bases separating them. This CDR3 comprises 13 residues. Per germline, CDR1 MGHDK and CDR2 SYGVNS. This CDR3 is CASTTDINSPLHF. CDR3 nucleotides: TGTGCCAGCACCACAGATATCAATTCACCCCTCCACTTT.

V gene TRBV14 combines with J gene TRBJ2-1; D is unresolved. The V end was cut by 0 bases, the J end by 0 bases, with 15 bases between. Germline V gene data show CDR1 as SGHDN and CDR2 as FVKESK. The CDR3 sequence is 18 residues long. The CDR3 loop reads CASSQDLVRTHSYNEQFF. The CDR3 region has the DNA TGTGCCAGCAGCCAAGATCTGGTTCGAACCCACTCCTACAATGAGCAGTTCTTC.

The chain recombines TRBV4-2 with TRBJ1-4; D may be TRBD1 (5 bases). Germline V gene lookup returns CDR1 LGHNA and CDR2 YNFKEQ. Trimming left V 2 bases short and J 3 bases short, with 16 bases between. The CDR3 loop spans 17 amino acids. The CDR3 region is CASSQNSPGTANEKLFF. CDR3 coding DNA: TGTGCCAGCAGCCAAAACTCTCCCGGGACGGCTAATGAAAAACTGTTTTTT.

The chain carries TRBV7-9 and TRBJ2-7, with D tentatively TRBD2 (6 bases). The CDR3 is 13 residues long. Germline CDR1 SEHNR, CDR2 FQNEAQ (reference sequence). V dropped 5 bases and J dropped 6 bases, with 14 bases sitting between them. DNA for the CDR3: TGTGCCAGCAGCCGGACTACCAGGAGCGAGCAGTACTTC. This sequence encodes CASSRTTRSEQYF.

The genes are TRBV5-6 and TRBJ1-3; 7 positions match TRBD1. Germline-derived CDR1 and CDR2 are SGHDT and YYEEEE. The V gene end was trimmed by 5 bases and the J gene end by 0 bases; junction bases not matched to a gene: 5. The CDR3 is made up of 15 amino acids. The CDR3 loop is CASRFRGVSGNTIYF. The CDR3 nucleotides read TGTGCCAGCAGATTCAGGGGGGTCTCTGGAAACACCATATATTTT.

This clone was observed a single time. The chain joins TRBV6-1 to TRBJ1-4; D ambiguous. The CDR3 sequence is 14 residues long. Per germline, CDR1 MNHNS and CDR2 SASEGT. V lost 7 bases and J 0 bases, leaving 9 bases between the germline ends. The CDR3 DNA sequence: TGTGCCAGCAACGCGGCGTCAACTAATGAAAAACTGTTTTTT. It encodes CASNAASTNEKLFF.